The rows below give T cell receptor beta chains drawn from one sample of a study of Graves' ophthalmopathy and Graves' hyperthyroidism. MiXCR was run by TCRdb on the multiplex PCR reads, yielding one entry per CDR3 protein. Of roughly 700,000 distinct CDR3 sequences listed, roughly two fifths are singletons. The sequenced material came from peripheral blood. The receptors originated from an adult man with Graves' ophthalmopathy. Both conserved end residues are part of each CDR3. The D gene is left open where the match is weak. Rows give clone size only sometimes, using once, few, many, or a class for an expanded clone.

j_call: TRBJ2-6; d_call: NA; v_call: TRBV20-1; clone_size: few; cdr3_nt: TGCAGTGCTAGAGGAGGGCCTTGGGGGTCTGGGGCCAACGTCCTGACTTTC; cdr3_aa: CSARGGPWGSGANVLTF
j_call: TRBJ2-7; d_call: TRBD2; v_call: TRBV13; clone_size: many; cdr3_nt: TGTGCCAGCAAGGCGGGAGGAGCCTACGAGCAGTACTTC; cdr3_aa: CASKAGGAYEQYF
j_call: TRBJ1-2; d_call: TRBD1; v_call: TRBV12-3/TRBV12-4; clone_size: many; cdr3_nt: TGTGCCATCCCAGGGGGCGCAAGTGGCTACACCTTC; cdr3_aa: CAIPGGASGYTF
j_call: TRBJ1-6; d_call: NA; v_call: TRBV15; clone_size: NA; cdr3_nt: TGTGCCACCAGCGGAGATGGAGGTAATTCACCCCTCCACTTC; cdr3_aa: CATSGDGGNSPLHF
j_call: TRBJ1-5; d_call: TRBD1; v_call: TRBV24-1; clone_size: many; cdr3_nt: TGTGCCACCAGTGATCCGGGACAGGGGGCTAGTCAGCCCCAGCATTTT; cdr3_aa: CATSDPGQGASQPQHF
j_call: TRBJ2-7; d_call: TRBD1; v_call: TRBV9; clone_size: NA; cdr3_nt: TGTGCCAGCAGTGCTCCCCGGGACAGGGTCTACGAGCAGTACTTC; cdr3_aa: CASSAPRDRVYEQYF
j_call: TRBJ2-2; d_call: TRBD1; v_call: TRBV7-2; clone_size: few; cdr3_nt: TGTGCCAGCAGCGATCCGGGACAGGGCCTCGGGGAGCTGTTTTTT; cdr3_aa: CASSDPGQGLGELFF
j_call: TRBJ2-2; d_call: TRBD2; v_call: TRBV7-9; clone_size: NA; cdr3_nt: TGCGCCAGCAGCGGGACCGTTTCCGGGGAGCTGTTTTTT; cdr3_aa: CASSGTVSGELFF
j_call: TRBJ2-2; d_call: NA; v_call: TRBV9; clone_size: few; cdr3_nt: TGTGCCAGCAGCGTAGCGGACCTGAACACCGGGGAGCTGTTTTTT; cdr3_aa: CASSVADLNTGELFF
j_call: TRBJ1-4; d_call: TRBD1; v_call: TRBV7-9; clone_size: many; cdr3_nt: TGTGCCAGCAGCCGGGGGACAGTCGGTGAAAAACTGTTTTTT; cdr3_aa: CASSRGTVGEKLFF
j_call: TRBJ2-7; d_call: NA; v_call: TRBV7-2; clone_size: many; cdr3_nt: TGTGCCAGCAGCTCCGGCGGGACCCGGGAGCAGTACTTC; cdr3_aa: CASSSGGTREQYF
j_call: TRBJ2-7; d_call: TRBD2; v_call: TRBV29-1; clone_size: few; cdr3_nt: TGCAGCGTTGAAGAACTAGCGAGCGATGAGCAGTACTTC; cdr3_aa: CSVEELASDEQYF
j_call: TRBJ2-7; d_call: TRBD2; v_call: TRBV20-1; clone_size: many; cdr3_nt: TGCAGTGCACCCTGGGGGGAGGGCCGGTACGAGCAGTACTTC; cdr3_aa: CSAPWGEGRYEQYF
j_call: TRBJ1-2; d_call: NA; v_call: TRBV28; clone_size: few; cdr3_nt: TGTGCCAGCAGTTTACAGGGGCACGGCTACACCTTC; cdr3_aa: CASSLQGHGYTF
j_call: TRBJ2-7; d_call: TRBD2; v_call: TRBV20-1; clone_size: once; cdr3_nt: TGCAGTGCTAGGCGGGGACTAGCGGGGATCCACGAGCAGTACTTC; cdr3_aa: CSARRGLAGIHEQYF
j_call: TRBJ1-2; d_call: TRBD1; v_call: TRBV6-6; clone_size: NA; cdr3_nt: TGTGCCAGCAGTTACTCCTCGACAGGGGGTGGCGGCTACACCTTC; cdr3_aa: CASSYSSTGGGGYTF
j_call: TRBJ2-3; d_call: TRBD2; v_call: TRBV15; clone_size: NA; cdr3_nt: TGTGCCACCGCCAAGGGGCTAGCGGAAAACACAGATACGCAGTATTTT; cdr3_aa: CATAKGLAENTDTQYF
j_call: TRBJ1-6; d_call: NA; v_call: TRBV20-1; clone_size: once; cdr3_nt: TGCAGTGCTAGATTCAGGGGATCCTATAATTCACCCCTCCACTTT; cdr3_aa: CSARFRGSYNSPLHF
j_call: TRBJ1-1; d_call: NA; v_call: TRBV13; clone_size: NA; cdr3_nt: TGTGCCAGCAGCTTAGCATCCGCCACTGAAGCTTTCTTT; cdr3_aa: CASSLASATEAFF
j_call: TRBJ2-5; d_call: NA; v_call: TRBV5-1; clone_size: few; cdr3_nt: TGCGCCAGCAGCCACGGCAGGTTCGAAGAGACCCAGTACTTC; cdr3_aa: CASSHGRFEETQYF
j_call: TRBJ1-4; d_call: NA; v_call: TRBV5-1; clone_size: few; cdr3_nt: TGCGCCAGCAGCTTGCTATCAACTAATGAAAAACTGTTTTTT; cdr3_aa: CASSLLSTNEKLFF
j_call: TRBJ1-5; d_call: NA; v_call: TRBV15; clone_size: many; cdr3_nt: TGTGCCACCAGCAGAGATAGGGGACCCCAGCATTTT; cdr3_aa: CATSRDRGPQHF